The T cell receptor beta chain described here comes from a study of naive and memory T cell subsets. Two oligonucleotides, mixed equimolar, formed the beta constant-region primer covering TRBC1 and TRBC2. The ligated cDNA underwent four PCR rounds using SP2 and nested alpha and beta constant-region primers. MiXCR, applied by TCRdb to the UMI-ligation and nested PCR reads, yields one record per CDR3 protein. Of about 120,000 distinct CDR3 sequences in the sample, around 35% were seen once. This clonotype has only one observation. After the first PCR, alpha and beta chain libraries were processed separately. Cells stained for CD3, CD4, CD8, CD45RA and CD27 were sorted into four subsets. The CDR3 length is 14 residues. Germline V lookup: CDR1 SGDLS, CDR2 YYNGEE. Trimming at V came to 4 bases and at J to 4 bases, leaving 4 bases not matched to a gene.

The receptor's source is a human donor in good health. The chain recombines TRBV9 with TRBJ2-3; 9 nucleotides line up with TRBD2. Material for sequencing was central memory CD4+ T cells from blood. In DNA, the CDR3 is TGTGCCAGCAGCAGCGGGAGGAGGGCAGATACGCAGTATTTT. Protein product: CASSSGRRADTQYF.